This passage covers 6 T cell receptor beta chains from one sample sequenced in a study of blood T cell repertoires in COVID-19. Profiled with immunoSEQ multiplex PCR; TCRdb holds only in-frame clones, not every one. The sample has a few thousand clones; around three quarters are singletons. Sequencing used peripheral blood. The receptors shown here come from a man aged 70 or older with active COVID-19.

This sequence joins TRBV10-3 and TRBJ1-3; D might be TRBD1 (6 bases). V lost 11 bases and J lost 8, with 16 bases in between. Germline V lookup: CDR1 ENHRY, CDR2 SYGVKD. The CDR3 has 12 residues. In DNA form, the CDR3 reads TGTGCCGCCTCGGCAGGGGCAGACACCATATATTTT. Translated: CAASAGADTIYF.

This chain links TRBV18 with TRBJ2-3; 7 nucleotides align to TRBD2. Germline V gene data show CDR1 as KGHSH and CDR2 as LQKENI. V trimming: 2 bases; J trimming: 4 bases; junction bases outside the gene matches: 9. This CDR3 has 16 amino acids. CDR3 DNA: TGTGCCAGCTCACCAGACTGGGCCCGGGGGGCAGATACGCAGTATTTT. This encodes CASSPDWARGADTQYF. The whole variable domain, filled in from reference TRBV18 and TRBJ2-3, reads NAGVMQNPRHLVRRRGQEARLRCSPMKGHSHVYWYRQLPEEGLKFMVYLQKENIIDESGMPKERFSAEFPKEGPSILRIQQVVRGDSAAYFCASSPDWARGADTQYFGPGTRLTVL.

The V gene is TRBV6-5, the J gene TRBJ2-1, with 7 bases fitting TRBD1. V shed 7 bases, J shed 3 bases, and the junction held 9 bases outside the gene matches. Germline V gene lookup returns CDR1 MNHEY and CDR2 SVGAGI. This CDR3 contains 15 residues. CDR3 sequence (DNA): TGTGCCAGCAAAACCGGGACAGTTTTCTACAATGAGCAGTTCTTC. Its translation is CASKTGTVFYNEQFF.

This clone was seen only a few times. Distinct nucleotide sequences in the sample also encode this CDR3. V gene TRBV5-1 combines with J gene TRBJ2-7; D gene ambiguous. Trimming pared 0 bases from V and 3 bases from J, leaving 7 bases between. The CDR3 totals 13 residues. Germline assignment: CDR1 SGHRS and CDR2 YFSETQ. CDR3 protein: CASSLDIVYEQYF. The CDR3 DNA reads TGCGCCAGCAGCTTGGACATCGTCTACGAGCAGTACTTC.

CDR3 sequence: CASSLQRYTGELFF. For the CDR3, the DNA is TGTGCCAGCAGCTTACAGAGGTACACCGGGGAGCTGTTTTTT. The genes are TRBV7-2 and TRBJ2-2; D unclear. This CDR3 comprises 14 residues. The V and J ends lost 2 bases and 3 bases respectively, with 7 bases between them. Germline CDR1 and CDR2: SGHTA and FQGNSA.

This clone was recorded a few times. This rearrangement joins TRBV30 to TRBJ1-5, with TRBD1 matching over 7 bases. The V and J ends lost 0 bases and 7 bases, in that order; junction bases with no gene match: 6. Germline-derived CDR1 and CDR2 are GTSNPN and SVGIG (reference sequence). CDR3 length: 14 residues. The CDR3 DNA follows: TGTGCCTGGAGTGTAAGGGGGCTAGGACAGCCCCAGCATTTT. It translates to CAWSVRGLGQPQHF.